This section outlines one T cell receptor beta chain sequence together with its context. The sample is drawn from a study of T cells after posttransplantation cyclophosphamide. The CDR3 is 14 amino acids. The V and J ends lost 5 bases and 1 base respectively, with 11 bases between them. Germline CDR1 LNHDA, CDR2 SQIVND (reference sequence). Profiling relied on immunoSEQ multiplex PCR, and the TCRdb table lists in-frame clones only, not all of them. The sample has about 66,000 clones, around 93% seen once; the top ten hold nearly 3%. The sequence was collected from a woman in her twenties or thirties in good health and a related stem cell transplant donor. The chain uses TRBV19 and TRBJ1-1; D might be TRBD1 (5 bases). Material for sequencing was PBMCs. The CDR3 spells CASSWDGPNTEAFF. In nucleotides, the CDR3 is TGTGCCAGTAGTTGGGACGGACCGAACACTGAAGCTTTCTTT.